This T cell receptor (beta chain) originates from a study of cytomegalovirus exposure and HLA in healthy donors. Donors sampled were nominally healthy, though unrecorded immune exposures were likely. Notes on the study in general: Immune exposure was documented only through CMV serostatus. Association with HLA alleles at 0.05 false discovery rate was found for 16,951 TCR beta sequences in a later analysis.

The CDR3 sequence is 15 residues long. V dropped 4 bases and J dropped 4 bases, with 18 bases sitting between them. Germline V lookup: CDR1 SGDLS, CDR2 YYNGEE. PCR was performed using 60 Vbeta and 13 Jbeta primers. Original processing notes: In a later analysis, of around 85 million unique beta chains, roughly 11 million appeared in at least two donors. TCRdb keeps only in-frame clones here, not all; method: immunoSEQ multiplex PCR. The V and J calls and clone size were taken over from that table, and D and trimming were inferred from the DNA. Among about 160,000 clones listed, about 75% were seen once. This clone was detected only once. Its antigen is currently unknown.

Sequences were obtained from PBMCs. The chain couples TRBV9 to TRBJ2-7; perhaps TRBD1 as D (6 bases). The origin of this receptor is a female donor in good health and CMV-seronegative. The CDR3 sequence: CASSPRPGVEYEQYF. The CDR3 region has the DNA TGTGCCAGCAGCCCCCGGCCAGGGGTCGAGTACGAGCAGTACTTC.